This TCR beta chain was observed in a study of T-cell memory formation after mild COVID-19. Study context: There were largely donor-specific TCR clusters.

Worth noting for this clonotype: Its antigen remains unidentified.

TCRdb reprocessed the 5' RACE reads with MiXCR, giving one entry per CDR3 protein. The sample lists fewer than 650,000 distinct CDR3 sequences, 17% occurring once. Whole-study findings and limits: Among clones peaking at day 37 in the second wave, SARS-CoV-2 specificity remained unconfirmed.

The source material was PBMCs or a T cell subset sorted from them (not recorded which). This TCR derives from an adult woman who had mild COVID-19 (a few samples of this study predate the infection). Cell type and time point are not known.

CDR3: CSVGIRDYPYNEQFF. CDR3 nucleotide sequence: TGCAGCGTCGGGATCCGGGACTACCCTTACAATGAGCAGTTCTTC. This chain uses TRBV29-1 with TRBJ2-1, with 7 bases aligning to TRBD2. The CDR3 is made up of 15 amino acids. The V gene end was trimmed by 6 bases and the J gene end by 4 bases; junction bases not matched to a gene: 12. Germline CDR1 reads SQVTM; CDR2 reads ANQGSEA.